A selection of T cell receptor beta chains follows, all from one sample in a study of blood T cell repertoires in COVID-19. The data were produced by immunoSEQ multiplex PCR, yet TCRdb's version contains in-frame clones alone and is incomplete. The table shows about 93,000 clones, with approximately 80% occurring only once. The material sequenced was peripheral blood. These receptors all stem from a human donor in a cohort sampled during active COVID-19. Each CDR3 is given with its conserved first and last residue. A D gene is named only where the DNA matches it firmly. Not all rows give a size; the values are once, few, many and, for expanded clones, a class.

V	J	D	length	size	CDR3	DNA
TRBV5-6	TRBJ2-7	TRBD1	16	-	CASSLTGDKRSYEQYF	TGTGCCAGCAGCTTGACAGGGGACAAGCGCTCCTACGAGCAGTACTTC
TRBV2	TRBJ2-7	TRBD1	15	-	CASRKVGSTGGEQYF	TGTGCCAGCAGGAAGGTAGGGTCTACAGGGGGCGAGCAGTACTTC
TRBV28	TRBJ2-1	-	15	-	CASSFGSGAYNEQFF	TGTGCCAGCAGTTTTGGGTCGGGAGCCTACAATGAGCAGTTCTTC
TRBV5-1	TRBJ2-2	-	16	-	CASSLTSGIYTGELFF	TGCGCCAGCAGCTTGACTTCCGGGATTTACACCGGGGAGCTGTTTTTT
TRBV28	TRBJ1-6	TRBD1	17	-	CASKPQGATGVNSPLHF	TGTGCCAGCAAACCACAGGGGGCCACTGGGGTTAATTCACCCCTCCACTTT
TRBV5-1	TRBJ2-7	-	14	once	CASSLATGTYEQYF	TGCGCCAGCAGCTTGGCCACAGGTACCTACGAGCAGTACTTC
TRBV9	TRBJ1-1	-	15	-	CASSDLGELNTEAFF	TGTGCCAGCAGCGACCTAGGCGAACTGAACACTGAAGCTTTCTTT
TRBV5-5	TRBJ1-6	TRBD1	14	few	CASSPTGSNSPLHF	TGTGCCAGCAGCCCGACAGGGTCTAATTCACCCCTCCACTTT
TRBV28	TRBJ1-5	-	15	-	CASSGSGVSNQPQHF	TGTGCCAGCAGCGGATCGGGGGTTAGCAATCAGCCCCAGCATTTT
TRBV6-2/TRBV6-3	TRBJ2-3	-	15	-	CASSARTASTDTQYF	TGTGCCAGCAGTGCGCGGACAGCAAGCACAGATACGCAGTATTTT
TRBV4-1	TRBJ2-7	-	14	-	CASSHPGNRYEQYF	TGCGCCAGCAGCCACCCGGGGAACCGCTACGAGCAGTACTTC
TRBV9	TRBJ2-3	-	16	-	CASSVARDSRTDTQYF	TGTGCCAGCAGCGTAGCCCGGGACTCCCGCACAGATACGCAGTATTTT
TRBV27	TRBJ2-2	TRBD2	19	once	CASSLGQTSSGSLTGELFF	TGTGCCAGCAGTTTAGGACAGACCTCTAGCGGGAGCCTTACCGGGGAGCTGTTTTTT
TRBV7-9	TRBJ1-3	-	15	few	CASSLMGATGNTIYF	TGTGCCAGCAGCTTAATGGGGGCGACTGGAAACACCATATATTTT
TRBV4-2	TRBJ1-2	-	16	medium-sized	CAISRNRGTHNYGYTF	TGTGCCATCTCCCGCAATCGGGGGACCCATAACTATGGCTACACCTTC
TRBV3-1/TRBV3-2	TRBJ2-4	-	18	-	CASSQDLGRGWAKNIQYF	TGTGCCAGCAGCCAAGATCTAGGGCGGGGTTGGGCCAAAAACATTCAGTACTTC
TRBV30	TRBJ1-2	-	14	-	CAWRSLGGNYGYTF	TGTGCCTGGAGATCCCTCGGAGGAAACTATGGCTACACCTTC
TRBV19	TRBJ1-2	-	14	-	CASSNQVSAGGYTF	TGTGCCAGTAGTAACCAAGTTAGCGCGGGGGGCTACACCTTC
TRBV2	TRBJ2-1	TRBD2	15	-	CASRRLAGGLSEQFF	TGTGCCAGCAGGCGACTAGCGGGAGGTTTAAGTGAGCAGTTCTTC
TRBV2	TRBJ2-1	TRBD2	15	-	CASRRLAGRYNEQFF	TGTGCCAGCAGACGGCTAGCGGGAAGGTACAATGAGCAGTTCTTC
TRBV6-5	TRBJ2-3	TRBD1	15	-	CASSYHETGGNTQYF	TGTGCCAGCAGTTACCACGAGACAGGGGGAAATACGCAGTATTTT
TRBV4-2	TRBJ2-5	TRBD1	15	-	CASSHRGGQGETQYF	TGTGCCAGCAGCCACAGAGGGGGCCAGGGAGAGACCCAGTACTTC
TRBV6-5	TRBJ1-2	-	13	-	CASSLGGKGGYTF	TGTGCCAGCAGCCTCGGAGGGAAGGGAGGCTACACCTTC
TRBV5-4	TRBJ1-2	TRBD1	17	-	CASSSTGGGWANYGYTF	TGTGCCAGCAGCTCAACAGGGGGCGGTTGGGCTAACTATGGCTACACCTTC
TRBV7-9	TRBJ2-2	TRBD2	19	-	CASSSGLAGDSRNTGELFF	TGTGCCAGCAGCTCGGGACTAGCGGGAGATTCGAGGAACACCGGGGAGCTGTTTTTT
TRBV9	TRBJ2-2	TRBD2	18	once	CASSSSASSGGAHGELFF	TGTGCCAGCAGCTCCTCCGCATCAAGCGGGGGGGCCCACGGGGAGCTGTTTTTT
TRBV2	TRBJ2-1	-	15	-	CASSYGSSSYNEQFF	TGTGCCAGCAGTTACGGGAGTAGCTCCTACAATGAGCAGTTCTTC
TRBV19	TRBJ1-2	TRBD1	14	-	CASTSDRANYGYTF	TGTGCCAGTACCTCGGACAGGGCTAACTATGGCTACACCTTC
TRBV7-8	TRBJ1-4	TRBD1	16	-	CASSSLRTGVNEKLFF	TGTGCCAGCAGCTCCTTAAGGACAGGGGTAAATGAAAAACTGTTTTTT
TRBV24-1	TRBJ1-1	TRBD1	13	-	CATSDTTGGEAFF	TGTGCCACCAGTGACACGACAGGGGGTGAAGCTTTCTTT
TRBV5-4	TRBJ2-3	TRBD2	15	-	CASSSGGVSTDTQYF	TGTGCCAGCAGCTCCGGGGGGGTGAGCACAGATACGCAGTATTTT
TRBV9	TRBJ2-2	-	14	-	CASIGPPNTGELFF	TGTGCCAGCATTGGCCCCCCGAACACCGGGGAGCTGTTTTTT
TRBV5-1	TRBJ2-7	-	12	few	CASSLPSYEQYF	TGCGCCAGCAGCCTACCCTCCTACGAGCAGTACTTC
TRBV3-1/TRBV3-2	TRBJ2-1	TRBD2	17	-	CASTEVKREGPLNEQFF	TGTGCCAGCACCGAGGTAAAGCGGGAGGGTCCCCTTAATGAGCAGTTCTTC
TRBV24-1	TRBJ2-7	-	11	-	CATSDSYEQYF	TGTGCCACCAGTGATTCATACGAGCAGTACTTC
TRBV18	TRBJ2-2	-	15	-	CASSLRDSANGELFF	TGTGCCAGCTCCCTCCGGGACTCTGCCAACGGGGAGCTGTTTTTT
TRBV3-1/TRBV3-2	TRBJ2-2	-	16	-	CASSQPGFIDTGELFF	TGTGCCAGCAGCCAGCCCGGGTTCATTGACACCGGGGAGCTGTTTTTT
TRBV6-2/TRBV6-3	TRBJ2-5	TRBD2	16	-	CASSPLAGGPRETQYF	TGTGCCAGCAGCCCCCTAGCGGGAGGGCCTAGAGAGACCCAGTACTTC
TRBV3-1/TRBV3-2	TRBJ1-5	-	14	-	CASSLFGNDQPQHF	TGTGCCAGCAGCCTATTCGGTAACGATCAGCCCCAGCATTTT
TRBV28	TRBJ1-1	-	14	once	CASSLGPENTEAFF	TGTGCCAGCAGTTTGGGCCCAGAAAACACTGAAGCTTTCTTT
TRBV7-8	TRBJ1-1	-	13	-	CASSFVGATEAFF	TGTGCCAGCAGCTTTGTTGGGGCCACTGAAGCTTTCTTT
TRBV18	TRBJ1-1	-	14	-	CASSPGGRNTEAFF	TGTGCCAGCTCCCCCGGAGGGAGGAACACTGAAGCTTTCTTT
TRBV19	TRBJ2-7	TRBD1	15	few	CASSGPRQGGDEQYF	TGTGCCAGTAGTGGTCCTCGACAGGGCGGAGACGAGCAGTACTTC
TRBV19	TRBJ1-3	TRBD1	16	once	CASSVPDRGSGNTIYF	TGTGCCAGTAGTGTTCCGGACAGGGGCTCTGGAAACACCATATATTTT
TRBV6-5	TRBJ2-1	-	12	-	CASNYPFYEQFF	TGTGCCAGCAACTACCCATTTTATGAGCAGTTCTTC
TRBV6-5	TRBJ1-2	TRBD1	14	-	CASSTDRVLQSYTF	TGTGCCAGCAGCACCGACAGGGTGCTTCAAAGCTACACCTTC
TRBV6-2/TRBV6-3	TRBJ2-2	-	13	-	CASSYLNTGELFF	TGTGCCAGCAGTTATCTTAACACCGGGGAGCTGTTTTTT
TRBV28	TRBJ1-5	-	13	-	CAIRSSNNQPQHF	TGCGCAATAAGGAGTTCTAACAATCAGCCCCAGCATTTT
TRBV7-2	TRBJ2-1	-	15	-	CASSPDVQRVLEQFF	TGTGCCAGCAGCCCCGACGTCCAGCGGGTACTTGAGCAGTTCTTC
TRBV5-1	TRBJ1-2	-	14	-	CASTGQAGAYGYTF	TGCGCCAGCACCGGGCAGGCAGGGGCGTATGGCTACACCTTC
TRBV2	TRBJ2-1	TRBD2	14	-	CASSGTSANNEQFF	TGTGCCAGCAGTGGGACTAGCGCCAACAATGAGCAGTTCTTC
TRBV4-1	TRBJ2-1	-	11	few	CASSQYREQFF	TGCGCCAGCAGCCAATACAGGGAGCAGTTCTTC
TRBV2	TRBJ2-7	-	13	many	CASRKGATYEQYF	TGTGCCAGCAGGAAAGGGGCAACCTACGAGCAGTACTTC
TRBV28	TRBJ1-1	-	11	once	CASSLQGKAFF	TGTGCCAGCAGTTTACAGGGAAAAGCTTTCTTT
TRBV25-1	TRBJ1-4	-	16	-	CASRRPRTVKNEKLFF	TGTGCCAGCAGGAGACCAAGGACAGTTAAGAATGAAAAACTGTTTTTT
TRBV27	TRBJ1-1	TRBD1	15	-	CASSLRQGQNTEAFF	TGTGCCAGCAGTCTCCGACAGGGCCAGAACACTGAAGCTTTCTTT
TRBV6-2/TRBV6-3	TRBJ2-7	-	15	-	CASSPMRTEAYEQYF	TGTGCCAGCAGTCCCATGAGGACAGAAGCCTACGAGCAGTACTTC